Below are 27 T cell receptor beta chains sequenced from a single sample in a study of blood T cell repertoires in COVID-19. TCRdb's table, derived via immunoSEQ multiplex PCR, lists solely in-frame clones and lacks some. The profile shows under 250,000 clones, 65% to 90% of them singletons. Source material: peripheral blood. These receptors were taken from a man over 45 with COVID-19, enrolled during active disease.

The V gene is TRBV6-6, the J gene TRBJ2-1; 7 nucleotides line up with TRBD1. V was clipped by 5 bases and J by 4 bases; unmatched bases: 5. This CDR3 is 14 amino acids long. The germline CDR1 and CDR2 sequences are MNHNY and SVGAGI (reference sequence). In DNA, the CDR3 is TGTGCCAGCAGTCCCGGGACAGTATACAATGAGCAGTTCTTC. Translating gives CASSPGTVYNEQFF.

This clone has a count of ten or more. This chain joins TRBV12-3 or TRBV12-4 and TRBJ1-6; weak D call: TRBD1 (6 bases). V lost 5 bases to trimming and J lost 9 bases, with 8 bases between them. The CDR3 length is 12 residues. For the CDR3, the DNA is TGTGCCAGCAGTAACAGGGCTTCACCCCTCCACTTT. Translated, it gives CASSNRASPLHF.

The chain recombines TRBV7-2 with TRBJ2-7; TRBD2 aligns across 12 bases. This CDR3 is built from 15 residues. The trim removed 4 bases at V and 6 bases at J, leaving 7 bases unmatched. Looked up from germline, CDR1 is SGHTA and CDR2 is FQGNSA. The CDR3 region has the DNA TGTGCCAGCAGCTCCAGATCTAGCGGGGGGGCCGAGCAGTACTTC. Encoded protein: CASSSRSSGGAEQYF.

This clone was picked up a small number of times. This chain joins TRBV28 and TRBJ1-1, with 7 bases matching TRBD1. Per germline, CDR1 MDHEN and CDR2 SYDVKM. The CDR3 totals 14 residues. Trimming removed 8 bases from V and 5 bases from J; junction bases left unmatched: 11. CDR3 sequence (DNA): TGTGCCAGCGGGCCGGGAGGGGGCCTGACTGAAGCTTTCTTT. Protein product: CASGPGGGLTEAFF.

This clone was seen a handful of times. The J gene is TRBJ1-1, the V gene TRBV29-1, with a tentative D call TRBD1 (6 bases). Germline V CDR1 and CDR2: SQVTM, ANQGSEA. V shed 4 bases and J shed 1 base, with 10 bases lying between them. The CDR3 runs 13 residues. Here the CDR3 reads CSVVMTGNTEAFF. The CDR3 DNA follows: TGCAGCGTTGTTATGACAGGGAACACTGAAGCTTTCTTT.

In DNA, the CDR3 is TGTGCCAGCAGTTTATCCCGGGGGTCGGCAGCTTTCTTT. This codes for CASSLSRGSAAFF. V gene TRBV28 combines with J gene TRBJ1-1; weak D call: TRBD1 (5 bases). Germline values: CDR1 MDHEN, CDR2 SYDVKM. Deletions cut 1 base from V and 10 bases from J, with 13 bases between. This CDR3 has 13 amino acids. The full variable domain, completed using reference TRBV28 and TRBJ1-1, is DVKVTQSSRYLVKRTGEKVFLECVQDMDHENMFWYRQDPGLGLRLIYFSYDVKMKEKGDIPEGYSVSREKKERFSLILESASTNQTSMYLCASSLSRGSAAFFGQGTRLTVV.

CDR3 residues: CASSWAPKETQYF. The CDR3 DNA reads as TGTGCCAGTAGTTGGGCGCCTAAAGAGACCCAGTACTTC. The rearrangement joins TRBV19 to TRBJ2-5, with unresolved D. This CDR3 region has 13 residues. The germline V gene encodes CDR1 LNHDA and CDR2 SQIVND (reference sequence). The V gene lost 5 bases and the J gene lost 3 bases, with 10 bases spanning the gap.

The chain employs TRBV24-1 and TRBJ2-1, with 9 bases aligning to TRBD2. The CDR3 loop spans 19 amino acids. The germline CDR1 and CDR2 sequences are KGHDR and SFDVKD. Losses at the gene ends were 2 bases for V and 8 bases for J; bases not matched to a gene: 18. CDR3 DNA: TGTGCCACCAGTGATTACGGCGGGGGGGCCGGATTTTTGATGGATGAGCAGTTCTTC. Protein product: CATSDYGGGAGFLMDEQFF.

DNA for the CDR3: TGTGCCAGCAGAGGACAGCCCGATCAGCCCCAGCATTTT. It yields the protein CASRGQPDQPQHF. V gene TRBV2 combines with J gene TRBJ1-5, with D tentatively TRBD1 (6 bases). Germline-derived CDR1 and CDR2 are SNHLY and FYNNEI. The CDR3 consists of 13 residues. V lost 6 bases to trimming and J lost 5 bases, with 11 bases between them.

Concerning this clone: The junction and the germline gene differ at one end; a read error may be behind it. The genes are TRBV7-7 and TRBJ2-5; 12 nucleotides align to TRBD2. The CDR3 has 22 amino acids. CDR1 is SSHAT, CDR2 FNYEAQ, per germline (reference sequence). CDR3 sequence: CASSMSGTSGLGGASYQETQYF. The CDR3 DNA reads as TGTGCTAGCAGCATGTCCGGGACTAGCGGGTTGGGGGGAGCATCGTACCAAGAGACCCAGTACTTC.

J is TRBJ2-7 and V is TRBV27; perhaps TRBD2 as D (6 bases). Trimming pared 4 bases from V and 4 bases from J, leaving 20 bases between. Germline CDR1 and CDR2: MNHEY and SMNVEV (reference sequence). The CDR3 has 16 residues. DNA of the CDR3: TGTGCCAGCAGTTCCCACCACCGGGGGTTACAATACGAGCAGTACTTC. Its protein product is CASSSHHRGLQYEQYF.

This chain uses TRBV5-4 with TRBJ1-1; 8 bases line up with TRBD1. V was clipped by 0 bases and J by 1 base; unmatched bases: 11. In germline, CDR1 is SGHNT, CDR2 YYREEE (reference sequence). The CDR3 totals 18 residues. In DNA form, the CDR3 reads TGTGCCAGCAGCTTGGAGGGGCAGGGGGCATTCGGGAACACTGAAGCTTTCTTT. Translation gives CASSLEGQGAFGNTEAFF.

A remark on this clone: The sample carries other DNA sequences with the same CDR3. The rearrangement links TRBV30 to TRBJ1-2; possibly TRBD1 for D (6 bases). This CDR3 region has 12 residues. Germline V gene data show CDR1 as GTSNPN and CDR2 as SVGIG (reference sequence). V was clipped by 1 base and J by 3 bases, with 6 bases between them. The CDR3 here is CAWSAGDYGYTF. The CDR3 bases are TGTGCCTGGAGTGCAGGGGACTATGGCTACACCTTC.

The chain has TRBV7-7 and TRBJ2-2; 9 nucleotides align to TRBD1. CDR1 is SSHAT, CDR2 FNYEAQ, per germline (reference sequence). V shed 4 bases, J shed 4 bases, and the junction held 4 bases outside the gene matches. This CDR3 contains 15 residues. For the CDR3, the DNA is TGTGCCAGCAGCTGGGACAGGGTGGGCACCGGGGAGCTGTTTTTT. Its protein product is CASSWDRVGTGELFF.

The CDR3 nucleotides read TGTGCCAGCAGCTTGTTTGGACTAGCGGATATAAGTGGGAGGAATGAGCAGTTCTTC. Translation: CASSLFGLADISGRNEQFF. The genes are TRBV5-6 and TRBJ2-1; 10 bases are shared with TRBD2. Trimming removed 1 base from V and 7 bases from J; junction bases left unmatched: 17. Germline V gene data show CDR1 as SGHDT and CDR2 as YYEEEE. The CDR3 loop spans 19 amino acids.

The V and J genes are TRBV7-2 and TRBJ2-1, with a weak D call TRBD2 (5 bases). Germline CDR1 and CDR2: SGHTA and FQGNSA. The CDR3 contains 15 residues. The V gene lost 3 bases and the J gene lost 6 bases, with 15 bases spanning the gap. CDR3: CASSFVGSPFNEQFF. In DNA, the CDR3 is TGTGCCAGCAGCTTCGTAGGGAGTCCGTTCAATGAGCAGTTCTTC.

V usage is TRBV27 and J usage is TRBJ1-5; 11 bases map to TRBD1. CDR3 length: 17 residues. Germline CDR1 reads MNHEY; CDR2 reads SMNVEV (reference sequence). Unmatched junction bases numbered 6, after V lost 5 bases and J lost 0 bases. CDR3 amino acids: CASSRDRGAGSNQPQHF. CDR3 nucleotide sequence: TGTGCCAGCAGTAGGGACAGGGGGGCGGGTAGCAATCAGCCCCAGCATTTT.

This chain uses TRBV18 with TRBJ2-2; D is unclear. This CDR3 spans 16 amino acids. The germline CDR1 and CDR2 sequences are KGHSH and LQKENI. The germline V and J ends were trimmed by 6 bases and 0 bases, with 14 bases remaining between them. The CDR3 loop reads CASSLSQAANTGELFF. In DNA form, the CDR3 reads TGTGCCAGCTCCCTATCTCAGGCAGCGAACACCGGGGAGCTGTTTTTT.

This chain connects TRBV11-1 to TRBJ1-2, with D unresolved. CDR1 and CDR2 from the germline V gene are SGHAT and FQDESV (reference sequence). The CDR3 covers 13 residues. The V gene lost 5 bases and the J gene lost 1 base, with 8 bases spanning the gap. In DNA form, the CDR3 reads TGTGCCAGCAGCCTCCCAGATAACTATGGCTACACCTTC. Protein product: CASSLPDNYGYTF.

The chain is built from TRBV7-2 and TRBJ2-1; D might be TRBD2 (5 bases). V was clipped by 3 bases and J by 6 bases, with 9 bases between them. CDR3 length equals 13 residues. The germline V gene has CDR1 SGHTA and CDR2 FQGNSA. The CDR3 loop is CASSLGALNEQFF. The CDR3 nucleotides read TGTGCCAGCAGCTTGGGAGCCCTCAATGAGCAGTTCTTC.

This clone has more than one count but fewer than ten. The rearrangement joins TRBV9 to TRBJ1-5; D unresolved. V was cut by 0 bases and J by 6 bases, with 13 bases left in between. CDR3 size: 15 residues. CDR1 SGDLS and CDR2 YYNGEE come from the germline V gene. The CDR3 DNA sequence: TGTGCCAGCAGCGTAGCCGGGGTTGAAGGTCAGCCCCAGCATTTT. This translates into CASSVAGVEGQPQHF.

J is TRBJ1-1 and V is TRBV24-1; 11 bases are a match to TRBD1. This CDR3 region has 14 residues. Trimming removed 9 bases from V and 5 bases from J; junction bases left unmatched: 7. The germline V gene has CDR1 KGHDR and CDR2 SFDVKD. The CDR3 nucleotides are TGTGCCACCCGTGGACAGGGGGCTTGGACTGAAGCTTTCTTT. It specifies CATRGQGAWTEAFF.

The chain is built from TRBV7-6 and TRBJ2-5; TRBD2 matches 9 bases. The CDR3 loop spans 19 amino acids. CDR1 is SGHVS, CDR2 FNYEAQ, per germline. V lost 4 bases and J lost 5; bases outside the gene matches: 20. The CDR3 loop reads CASSSPAGLTSGMSETQYF. CDR3 DNA sequence: TGTGCCAGCAGCTCCCCCGCGGGACTGACTAGCGGAATGTCGGAGACCCAGTACTTC.

V is TRBV18 and J is TRBJ2-1; 9 bases are shared with TRBD2. CDR1 and CDR2 from the germline V gene are KGHSH and LQKENI. This CDR3 spans 14 amino acids. V shed 2 bases and J 8 bases; nucleotides not matched to a gene: 4. CDR3 DNA sequence: TGTGCCAGCTCACCAGGCGGGAGGGCCGATGAGCAGTTCTTC. It yields the protein CASSPGGRADEQFF. The variable domain in full, completed from reference TRBV18 and TRBJ2-1, reads NAGVMQNPRHLVRRRGQEARLRCSPMKGHSHVYWYRQLPEEGLKFMVYLQKENIIDESGMPKERFSAEFPKEGPSILRIQQVVRGDSAAYFCASSPGGRADEQFFGPGTRLTVL.

The rearrangement joins TRBV7-2 to TRBJ1-5; D gene ambiguous. The CDR3 totals 12 residues. Germline CDR1 reads SGHTA; CDR2 reads FQGNSA. The V and J ends lost 5 bases and 9 bases respectively, with 11 bases between them. The CDR3 is CASSPDRGPQHF. The CDR3 DNA sequence: TGTGCCAGCAGCCCCGATCGCGGGCCCCAGCATTTT.

This chain connects TRBV2 to TRBJ1-2; 8 bases line up with TRBD1. This CDR3 contains 15 residues. Germline V lookup: CDR1 SNHLY, CDR2 FYNNEI. Trimming cost V 6 bases and J 5 bases; bases outside gene matches: 11. The CDR3 DNA reads TGTGCCAGCAGGGAGGGCAGGGGGCGCGAGTATGGCTACACCTTC. Its translation: CASREGRGREYGYTF.

V gene TRBV11-3 combines with J gene TRBJ1-1; 8 bases line up with TRBD1. The length of the CDR3 is 15 residues. Germline V gives CDR1 SGHNT, CDR2 YENEEA. The ends lost 1 base at V and 3 bases at J; junction bases unmatched: 4. The CDR3 DNA is TGTGCCAGCAGCTTAGGCAACAGGGGGGACACTGAAGCTTTCTTT. Encoded protein: CASSLGNRGDTEAFF.